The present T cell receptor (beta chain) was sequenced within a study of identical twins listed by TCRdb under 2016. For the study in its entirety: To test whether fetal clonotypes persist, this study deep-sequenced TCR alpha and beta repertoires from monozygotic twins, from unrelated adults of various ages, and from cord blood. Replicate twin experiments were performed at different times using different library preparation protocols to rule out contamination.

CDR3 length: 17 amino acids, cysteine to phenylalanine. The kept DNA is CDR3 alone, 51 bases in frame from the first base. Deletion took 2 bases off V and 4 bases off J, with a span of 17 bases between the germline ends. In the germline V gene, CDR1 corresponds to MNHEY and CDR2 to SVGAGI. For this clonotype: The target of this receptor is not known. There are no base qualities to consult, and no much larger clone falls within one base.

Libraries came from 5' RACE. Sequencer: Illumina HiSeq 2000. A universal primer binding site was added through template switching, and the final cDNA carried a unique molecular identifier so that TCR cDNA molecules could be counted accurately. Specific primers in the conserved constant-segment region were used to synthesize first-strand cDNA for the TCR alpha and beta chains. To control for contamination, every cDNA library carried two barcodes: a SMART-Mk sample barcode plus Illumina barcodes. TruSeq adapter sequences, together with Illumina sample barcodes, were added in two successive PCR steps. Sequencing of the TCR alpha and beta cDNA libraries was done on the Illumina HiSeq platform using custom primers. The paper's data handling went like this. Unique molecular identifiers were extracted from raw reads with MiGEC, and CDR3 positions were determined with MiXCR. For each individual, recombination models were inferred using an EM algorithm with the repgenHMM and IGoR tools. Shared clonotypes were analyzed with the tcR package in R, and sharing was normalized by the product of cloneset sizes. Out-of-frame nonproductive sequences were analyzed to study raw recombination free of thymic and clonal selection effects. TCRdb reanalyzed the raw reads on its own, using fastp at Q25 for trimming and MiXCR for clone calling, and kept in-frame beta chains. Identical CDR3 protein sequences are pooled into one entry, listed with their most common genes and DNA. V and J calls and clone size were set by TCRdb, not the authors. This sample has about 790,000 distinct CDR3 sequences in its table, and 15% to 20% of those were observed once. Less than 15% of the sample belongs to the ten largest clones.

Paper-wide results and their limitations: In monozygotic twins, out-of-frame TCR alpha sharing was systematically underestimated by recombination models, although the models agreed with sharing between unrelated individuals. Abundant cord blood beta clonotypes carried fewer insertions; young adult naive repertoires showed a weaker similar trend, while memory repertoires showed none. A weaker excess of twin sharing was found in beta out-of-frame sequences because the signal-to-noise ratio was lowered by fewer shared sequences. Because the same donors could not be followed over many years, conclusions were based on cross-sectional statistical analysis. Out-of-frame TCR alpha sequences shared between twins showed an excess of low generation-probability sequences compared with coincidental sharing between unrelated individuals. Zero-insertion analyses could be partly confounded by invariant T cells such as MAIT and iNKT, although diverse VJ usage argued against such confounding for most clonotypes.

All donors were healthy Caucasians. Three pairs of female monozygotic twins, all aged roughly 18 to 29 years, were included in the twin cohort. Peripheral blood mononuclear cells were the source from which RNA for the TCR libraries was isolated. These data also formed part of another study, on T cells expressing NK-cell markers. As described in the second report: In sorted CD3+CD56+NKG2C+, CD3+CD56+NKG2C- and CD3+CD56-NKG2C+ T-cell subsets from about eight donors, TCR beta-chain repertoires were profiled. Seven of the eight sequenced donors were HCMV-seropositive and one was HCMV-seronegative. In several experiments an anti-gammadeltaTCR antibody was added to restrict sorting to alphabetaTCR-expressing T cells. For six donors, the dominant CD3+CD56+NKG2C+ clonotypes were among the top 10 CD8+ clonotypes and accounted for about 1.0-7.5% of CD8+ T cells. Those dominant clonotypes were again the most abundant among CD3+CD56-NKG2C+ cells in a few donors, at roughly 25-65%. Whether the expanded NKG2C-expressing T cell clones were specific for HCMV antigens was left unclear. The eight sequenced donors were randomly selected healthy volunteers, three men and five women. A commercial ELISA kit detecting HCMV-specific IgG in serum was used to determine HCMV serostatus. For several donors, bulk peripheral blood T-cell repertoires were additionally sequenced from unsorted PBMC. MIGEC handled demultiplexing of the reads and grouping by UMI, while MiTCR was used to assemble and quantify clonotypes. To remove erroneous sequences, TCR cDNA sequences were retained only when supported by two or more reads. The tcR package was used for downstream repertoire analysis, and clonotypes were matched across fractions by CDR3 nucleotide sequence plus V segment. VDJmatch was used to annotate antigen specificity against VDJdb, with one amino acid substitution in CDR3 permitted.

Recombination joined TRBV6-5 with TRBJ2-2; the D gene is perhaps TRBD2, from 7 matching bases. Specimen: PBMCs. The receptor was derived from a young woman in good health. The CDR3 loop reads CASSYGTRGGPTGELFF. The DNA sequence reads TGTGCCAGCAGTTACGGAACTAGGGGGGGGCCCACCGGGGAGCTGTTTTTT.